Listed here are 26 T cell receptor beta chains from one sample, sequenced in a study of T-cell reconstitution after alpha-beta-depleted transplantation in children. During its preparation, the TCRbeta library received unique molecular identifiers. TCRdb reprocessed the PCR reads with MiXCR, giving one entry per CDR3 protein. The sample lists 240,000 or so distinct CDR3 sequences, 12% occurring once. The sequenced sample was PBMCs from the stem cell graft donor, obtained from the stem cell graft. Receptors were obtained from a human donor who donated a stem cell graft to a child with acute lymphoblastic leukemia.

This clonotype was seen at least ten times. The chain joins TRBV12-3 or TRBV12-4 to TRBJ2-1, with a possible D match to TRBD2 (6 bases). The CDR3 sequence is 16 residues long. The germline V and J ends were trimmed by 3 bases and 9 bases, with 21 bases remaining between them. The CDR3 spells CASSFTLRAVGGEQFF. The CDR3 nucleotides read TGTGCCAGCAGTTTTACCCTCCGGGCGGTCGGGGGTGAGCAGTTCTTC.

This clonotype showed up many times. V and J are TRBV29-1 and TRBJ2-7; D unclear. Germline CDR1 and CDR2: SQVTM and ANQGSEA. The CDR3 is made up of 13 amino acids. Trimming pared 3 bases from V and 3 bases from J, leaving 12 bases between. The CDR3 sequence: CSVEKDSGYEQYF. CDR3 DNA sequence: TGCAGCGTTGAGAAGGATTCTGGCTACGAGCAGTACTTC.

J is TRBJ1-1 and V is TRBV5-4, with D possibly TRBD1 on 5 matching bases. The CDR3 loop spans 16 amino acids. V was trimmed by 7 bases and J by 7 bases, leaving 26 bases between them. Germline lookup yields CDR1 SGHNT and CDR2 YYREEE (reference sequence). In nucleotides, the CDR3 is TGTGCCAGCCATAGTAAAATTTCGAACCAGGGTCATGAAGCTTTCTTT. Residues: CASHSKISNQGHEAFF.

This clonotype showed up many times. The rearrangement uses TRBV28 and TRBJ1-2; D is undetermined. The V and J ends lost 7 bases and 4 bases respectively, with 13 bases between them. Germline V gene data show CDR1 as MDHEN and CDR2 as SYDVKM. The CDR3 is 13 residues long. The CDR3 DNA reads TGTGCCAGCACTCACCTAGGTGGCTATGGCTACACCTTC. It is translated as CASTHLGGYGYTF.

There are many counts of this clonotype. The V call is TRBV6-5, the J call TRBJ1-6, with 8 positions matching TRBD1. Germline loops: CDR1 MNHEY, CDR2 SVGAGI. V was clipped by 5 bases and J by 8 bases; unmatched bases: 14. This CDR3 comprises 17 residues. CDR3 region: CASSHRFQGAGDSPLHF. The CDR3 DNA follows: TGTGCCAGCAGTCACCGATTCCAGGGGGCCGGAGATTCACCCCTCCACTTT.

This clonotype was recorded many times. CDR3 coding DNA: TGCAGTGTACGCAGGGCGGGCACCGGGGAGCTGTTTTTT. Protein sequence: CSVRRAGTGELFF. J is TRBJ2-2 and V is TRBV29-1; D is perhaps TRBD1 or TRBD2 (5 bases each). CDR3 length equals 13 residues. The germline CDR1 and CDR2 sequences are SQVTM and ANQGSEA.

This clonotype was counted between two and nine times. The chain couples TRBV25-1 to TRBJ2-3; D unresolved. Germline values: CDR1 MGHDK, CDR2 SYGVNS. The V gene lost 4 bases and the J gene lost 1 base, with 9 bases spanning the gap. CDR3 length: 14 residues. The CDR3 here is CASSVLLRTDTQYF. CDR3 bases: TGTGCCAGCAGTGTCCTCCTTCGCACAGATACGCAGTATTTT.

The table lists this clonotype with many counts. This sequence joins TRBV5-1 and TRBJ2-5, with 7 bases matching TRBD1. This CDR3 is built from 13 residues. CDR1 and CDR2 (germline): SGHRS, YFSETQ. The ends lost 3 bases at V and 5 bases at J; junction bases unmatched: 4. This CDR3 reads CASSSQGFETQYF. Written as DNA, the CDR3 is TGCGCCAGCAGCTCACAGGGGTTCGAGACCCAGTACTTC.

In this sample, this clonotype turned up many times. The chain employs TRBV12-3 or TRBV12-4 and TRBJ1-5; D gene unclear. The V end was cut by 6 bases, the J end by 6 bases, with 15 bases between. The CDR3 spans 14 residues. The CDR3 DNA sequence: TGTGCCAGCAGCCTCGGACTGATTCTTCAGCCCCAGCATTTT. Amino acids: CASSLGLILQPQHF.

This clonotype was recorded at least ten times. V gene TRBV12-3 or TRBV12-4 combines with J gene TRBJ2-2, with D tentatively TRBD2 (6 bases). V was trimmed by 3 bases and J by 0 bases, leaving 11 bases between them. The length of the CDR3 is 16 residues. The CDR3 reads CASSLGGAPNTGELFF. The CDR3 DNA reads TGTGCCAGCAGTTTGGGCGGGGCCCCGAACACCGGGGAGCTGTTTTTT.

This clonotype was picked up many times. The rearrangement links TRBV12-3 or TRBV12-4 to TRBJ2-2, with D unclear. With 6 bases removed from V and 0 bases from J, the gap between germline ends came to 8 bases. The CDR3 is 14 amino acids. The CDR3 spells CASSFLTNTGELFF. The CDR3 nucleotides read TGTGCCAGCAGCTTTCTCACGAACACCGGGGAGCTGTTTTTT.

This chain joins TRBV29-1 and TRBJ1-1; D is unclear. Germline assignment: CDR1 SQVTM and CDR2 ANQGSEA. V lost 4 bases and J lost 10, with 13 bases in between. CDR3 size: 11 residues. CDR3 protein: CSVGLGRRAFF. The CDR3 bases are TGCAGCGTTGGTTTGGGTAGGAGAGCTTTCTTT.

With regard to this clonotype: The junction does not match germline at one end; this may be a read error. The V and J genes are TRBV7-9 and TRBJ2-3; the D gene could be TRBD1 or TRBD2 (5 bases each). CDR3 size: 15 residues. CDR1 SEHNR and CDR2 FQNEAQ come from the germline V gene (reference sequence). The CDR3 is CAGSLGDGVRDTQYF. Here the CDR3 DNA reads TGTGCCGGCAGCTTAGGGGACGGGGTTCGGGATACGCAGTATTTT.

This clonotype was counted at least ten times. V is TRBV12-3 or TRBV12-4 and J is TRBJ2-3; D is undetermined. Trimming pared 3 bases from V and 1 base from J, leaving 8 bases between. The CDR3 extends over 14 amino acids. The CDR3 here is CASSFLQGTDTQYF. For the CDR3, the DNA is TGTGCCAGCAGTTTTCTCCAAGGCACAGATACGCAGTATTTT.

The chain carries TRBV5-1 and TRBJ1-1; no reliable D call. Germline V gives CDR1 SGHRS, CDR2 YFSETQ. CDR3 size: 12 residues. Trimming pared 4 bases from V and 10 bases from J, leaving 14 bases between. Here the CDR3 DNA reads TGCGCCAGCAGCCCGTTAGGGAAGGGAGCTTTCTTT. Its translation is CASSPLGKGAFF.

The rearrangement links TRBV1 to TRBJ2-7. TRBV1 is designated a pseudogene. The CDR3 length is 12 residues. The CDR3 region has the DNA TGCACCAGCAGCCCAGCCTCCTCCGAGCAGTACTTC. Protein: CTSSPASSEQYF.

This rearrangement joins TRBV10-3 to TRBJ2-7, with D possibly being TRBD1 (5 bases). The ends were cut back, 10 bases at V and 0 bases at J, with 19 bases in the middle. The germline V gene encodes CDR1 ENHRY and CDR2 SYGVKD. This CDR3 has 15 residues. The CDR3 DNA sequence: TGTGCCACCTTCCCCGGGCCAGGGCCCTCCTACGAGCAGTACTTC. It is translated as CATFPGPGPSYEQYF.

The genes are TRBV6-5 and TRBJ2-7; TRBD2 might be the D (6 bases). V was pared by 4 bases and J by 1 base, with 20 bases between. CDR3 length: 17 residues. Germline assignment: CDR1 MNHEY and CDR2 SVGAGI. In DNA form, the CDR3 reads TGTGCCAGCAGTTCGGCAATCACTAGCTGGACATCCTACGAGCAGTACTTC. Amino acid sequence: CASSSAITSWTSYEQYF.

This clonotype was seen ten or more times. The chain uses TRBV7-8 and TRBJ2-3; D is undetermined. The CDR3 is made up of 15 amino acids. With 1 base removed from V and 8 bases from J, the gap between germline ends came to 16 bases. Germline CDR1 and CDR2: SGHVS and FQNEAQ. The CDR3 is CASSLGGSLRGTQYF. DNA for the CDR3: TGTGCCAGCAGCTTAGGGGGTAGCCTCCGTGGTACGCAGTATTTT. Looking up the rest from reference TRBV7-8 and TRBJ2-3 gives the full variable domain: GAGVSQSPRYKVAKRGQDVALRCDPISGHVSLFWYQQALGQGPEFLTYFQNEAQLDKSGLPSDRFFAERPEGSVSTLKIQRTQQEDSAVYLCASSLGGSLRGTQYFGPGTRLTVL.

This clonotype was seen at least ten times. V is TRBV27 and J is TRBJ2-7; unclear D gene. The CDR3 totals 15 residues. CDR1 MNHEY and CDR2 SMNVEV come from the germline V gene (reference sequence). V dropped 5 bases and J dropped 2 bases, with 16 bases sitting between them. DNA for the CDR3: TGTGCCAGCAGTCCCTCTGCGGCATTCACCTACGAGCAGTACTTC. The encoded protein is CASSPSAAFTYEQYF.

This clonotype was found many times. The chain couples TRBV12-3 or TRBV12-4 to TRBJ1-3; D gene unclear. V was clipped by 6 bases and J by 7 bases, with 10 bases between them. CDR3 length equals 12 residues. The CDR3 loop reads CASSPNGNTIYF. The CDR3 DNA reads TGTGCCAGCAGCCCGAACGGGAACACCATATATTTT.

The sample holds many counts of this clonotype. The DNA for the CDR3 is TGTGCCAGCAGTTTAAGGGTAGGGAGTAGCAATCAGCCCCAGCATTTT. Translated, it gives CASSLRVGSSNQPQHF. The rearrangement joins TRBV12-3 or TRBV12-4 to TRBJ1-5; D not certain. This CDR3 region has 16 residues. The germline V and J ends were trimmed by 2 bases and 0 bases, with 11 bases remaining between them.

The table lists this clonotype with many counts. The rearrangement uses TRBV7-2 and TRBJ1-2, with TRBD1 matching over 8 bases. The germline CDR1 and CDR2 sequences are SGHTA and FQGNSA. V lost 3 bases and J lost 7; bases outside the gene matches: 10. This CDR3 has 15 amino acids. The CDR3 DNA reads TGTGCCAGCAGCTTTCCCACCGGGACAGGCGGTGGCTACACCTTC. The encoded protein is CASSFPTGTGGGYTF.

This clonotype was recorded many times. The J gene is TRBJ2-5, the V gene TRBV27; 8 nucleotides line up with TRBD2. There are 17 residues in the CDR3. Per germline, CDR1 MNHEY and CDR2 SMNVEV (reference sequence). With V trimmed by 4 bases and J by 4 bases, 14 bases remained unmatched. The CDR3 loop reads CASSSPPPRGAPETQYF. The CDR3, as DNA: TGTGCCAGCAGTTCCCCCCCCCCGCGGGGGGCCCCAGAGACCCAGTACTTC.

On this clonotype itself: One end of the junction does not line up with germline, which may come from a read error. The chain employs TRBV4-2 and TRBJ1-4; tentative D call: TRBD1 (5 bases). Looked up from germline, CDR1 is LGHNA and CDR2 is YNFKEQ. The CDR3 spans 18 residues. CDR3 sequence: CASTQDGARIRSNEKLFF. CDR3 nucleotides: TGTGCCAGCACCCAAGACGGGGCCCGCATACGTTCTAATGAAAAACTGTTTTTT.

This clonotype was seen many times. The rearrangement uses TRBV12-3 or TRBV12-4 and TRBJ2-3; 7 nucleotides match TRBD2. CDR3 length: 11 residues. Trimming cost V 10 bases and J 12 bases; bases outside gene matches: 10. In nucleotides, the CDR3 is TGTGCCATCGTGGAGCGGGGCCCTCAGTATTTT. Protein: CAIVERGPQYF.